The rows below give T cell receptor beta chains drawn from one sample of a study of CD8+CD57+ T cells in acquired aplastic anemia. MiXCR, applied by TCRdb to the reads, yields one record per CDR3 protein. The sample shows 150,000 to 200,000 distinct CDR3 sequences, about half of them seen only once. The specimen was sorted CD4+, CD8+, or CD8+CD57+ T cells (not recorded which) from PBMCs. The receptors come from a human donor with aplastic anemia. Each CDR3 is given with its conserved first and last residue. D genes are given only for firm matches. Some rows have no size entry. The others give once, few or many, or a class for an expanded clone.

size: .; D: .; V: TRBV2; J: TRBJ2-5; DNA: TGTGCCAGCAGTGAACGTTGGGGGGCCGTCCAGGAGACCCAGTACTTC; CDR3: CASSERWGAVQETQYF
size: .; D: .; V: TRBV2; J: TRBJ1-4; DNA: TGTGCCAGCAGTGAAACAGGGTTTGGTGAAAAACTGTTTTTT; CDR3: CASSETGFGEKLFF
size: .; D: TRBD2; V: TRBV5-1; J: TRBJ2-3; DNA: TGCGCCAGCAGCCCTTGGACTAGCGGACACACAGATACGCAGTATTTT; CDR3: CASSPWTSGHTDTQYF
size: .; D: TRBD1; V: TRBV20-1; J: TRBJ2-2; DNA: TGCAGTGCTAGCCAACGGGGACAGGGTAACGGGGAGCTGTTTTTT; CDR3: CSASQRGQGNGELFF
size: many; D: TRBD1; V: TRBV6-1; J: TRBJ2-1; DNA: TGTGCCAGCAGTCAGCCGGGACAGTTCAATGAGCAGTTCTTC; CDR3: CASSQPGQFNEQFF
size: many; D: .; V: TRBV12-3/TRBV12-4; J: TRBJ1-6; DNA: TGTGCCAGCAGTTTAGCCAATAACAGATCACCCCTCCACTTT; CDR3: CASSLANNRSPLHF
size: many; D: .; V: TRBV6-5; J: TRBJ2-6; DNA: TGTGCCAGCTCCCAAAAATTCGCTGGGGCCAACGTCCTGACTTTC; CDR3: CASSQKFAGANVLTF
size: .; D: TRBD1; V: TRBV7-7; J: TRBJ2-5; DNA: TGTGCTAGCAGCAAGGACAGGGCCGCATGGACGTACTTC; CDR3: CASSKDRAAWTYF
size: medium-sized; D: .; V: TRBV29-1; J: TRBJ1-2; DNA: TGCAGCGTTGACGGTGGCTACACCTTC; CDR3: CSVDGGYTF
size: once; D: .; V: TRBV10-3; J: TRBJ2-2; DNA: TGTGCCATCACGGCTGCGGGGCCGAACACCGGGGAGCTGGTTTTT; CDR3: CAITAAGPNTGELVF
size: many; D: .; V: TRBV9; J: TRBJ2-1; DNA: TGTGCCAGCAGCGAGCTAGCTCATGAGCAGTTCTTC; CDR3: CASSELAHEQFF
size: many; D: .; V: TRBV6-4; J: TRBJ1-1; DNA: TGTGCCAGCAGTGAACAAGTGAACACTGAAGCTTTCTTT; CDR3: CASSEQVNTEAFF
size: few; D: .; V: TRBV7-3; J: TRBJ1-5; DNA: TGTGCCAGCAGCTTAGATGGAGGTCAGCCCCAGCATTTT; CDR3: CASSLDGGQPQHF
size: many; D: TRBD1; V: TRBV14; J: TRBJ1-6; DNA: TGTGCCAGCAGCCCCATGACAGGGATAAATTCACCCCTCCACTTT; CDR3: CASSPMTGINSPLHF
size: .; D: .; V: TRBV5-1; J: TRBJ2-3; DNA: TGCGCCAGCAGCTTGGCTCGGGAAAGCACAGATACGCAGTATTTT; CDR3: CASSLARESTDTQYF
size: .; D: TRBD2; V: TRBV29-1; J: TRBJ2-3; DNA: TGCAGCGTTGAACTCGGGGGGGCGGATACGCAGTATTTT; CDR3: CSVELGGADTQYF
size: .; D: TRBD1; V: TRBV29-1; J: TRBJ2-5; DNA: TGCAGCGTTGAAGGTGACAGGGGCCAGACCCAGTACTTC; CDR3: CSVEGDRGQTQYF
size: .; D: .; V: TRBV6-5; J: TRBJ1-1; DNA: TGTGCCAGCAGTTACCCCCAGGGTATGAACACTGAAGCTTTCTTT; CDR3: CASSYPQGMNTEAFF
size: many; D: TRBD2; V: TRBV4-3; J: TRBJ2-1; DNA: TGCGCCAGCAGCCAATTCCTAGCGGGAGAGGTTGAGCAGTTCTTC; CDR3: CASSQFLAGEVEQFF
size: once; D: .; V: TRBV2; J: TRBJ1-5; DNA: TGTGCCAGCAGATCGGCAGGGTGGCCTCAGCCCCAGCATTTT; CDR3: CASRSAGWPQPQHF
size: .; D: TRBD2; V: TRBV29-1; J: TRBJ2-7; DNA: TGCAGCGTCGAGGGTTCGGGGGGGCAGGGCGAGCAGTACTTC; CDR3: CSVEGSGGQGEQYF
size: .; D: .; V: TRBV19; J: TRBJ1-1; DNA: TGTGCCAGTAGGGAGTCTGGGGGCGCCGGGTCTCGGGTGAACACTGAAGCTTTCTTT; CDR3: CASRESGGAGSRVNTEAFF
size: few; D: .; V: TRBV25-1; J: TRBJ1-6; DNA: TGTGCCAGCAGTGAAAGTGGTAGGGGCAGGTATAATTCACCCCTCCACTTT; CDR3: CASSESGRGRYNSPLHF
size: many; D: .; V: TRBV24-1; J: TRBJ2-5; DNA: TGTGCCACCAGTGATAAGGGGGACTCCCAAGAGACCCAGTACTTC; CDR3: CATSDKGDSQETQYF
size: .; D: TRBD1; V: TRBV15; J: TRBJ2-7; DNA: TGTGCCACCAGCAGAGATGATTCCGGGACAGGGTACTTC; CDR3: CATSRDDSGTGYF
size: many; D: TRBD1; V: TRBV6-5; J: TRBJ1-4; DNA: TGTGCCAGCAGTTATAGGACAGGTCGAGATGAAAAACTGTTTTTT; CDR3: CASSYRTGRDEKLFF
size: many; D: .; V: TRBV11-3; J: TRBJ2-1; DNA: TGTGCCAGCAGCTTTGGGGTCTCCTACAATGAGCAGTTCTTC; CDR3: CASSFGVSYNEQFF
size: .; D: .; V: TRBV2; J: TRBJ1-3; DNA: TGTGCCAGCAGGAGGGACCGAGGCTCTGGAAACACCATATATTTT; CDR3: CASRRDRGSGNTIYF
size: .; D: TRBD1; V: TRBV27; J: TRBJ2-7; DNA: TGTGCCAGCAGTCCGGACAGGGGCCACGAGCAGTACTTC; CDR3: CASSPDRGHEQYF
size: many; D: .; V: TRBV6-2/TRBV6-3; J: TRBJ1-6; DNA: TGTGCCAGCAGCCGTAGTGACTCACCCCTCCACTTT; CDR3: CASSRSDSPLHF
size: many; D: TRBD1; V: TRBV7-9; J: TRBJ2-1; DNA: TGTGCCAGCAGCTCCGGGACAGGGATCGGAGAGCAGTTCTTC; CDR3: CASSSGTGIGEQFF
size: .; D: .; V: TRBV2; J: TRBJ2-1; DNA: TGTGCCAGCACCCTGGGGACGGGTGAGCAGTCCTTC; CDR3: CASTLGTGEQSF
size: .; D: TRBD1; V: TRBV29-1; J: TRBJ1-4; DNA: TGCAGCGTGGAGACAGGGCAAAAACTGTTTTTT; CDR3: CSVETGQKLFF
size: .; D: .; V: TRBV19; J: TRBJ1-5; DNA: TGTGCCAGTAGCGGAGGGACTAGTAGCAATCAGCCCCAGCATTTT; CDR3: CASSGGTSSNQPQHF
size: .; D: .; V: TRBV19; J: TRBJ2-5; DNA: TGTGCCAGTAGTATAAAAACCAGGGATCAGCCCCAGTACTTC; CDR3: CASSIKTRDQPQYF
size: many; D: TRBD2; V: TRBV15; J: TRBJ2-1; DNA: TGTGCCACCTCCCTTATAGCGGGAGCTATAGTAAATGAGCAGTTCTTC; CDR3: CATSLIAGAIVNEQFF
size: .; D: .; V: TRBV7-6; J: TRBJ2-2; DNA: TGTGCCAGCAGCTTAGTTTTAGGTTTGGGCACCGGGGAGCTGTTTTTT; CDR3: CASSLVLGLGTGELFF
size: many; D: .; V: TRBV6-1; J: TRBJ1-6; DNA: TGTGCCAGCAGTGACAGGATATCACCCCTCCACTTT; CDR3: CASSDRISPLHF
size: few; D: TRBD1; V: TRBV10-3; J: TRBJ1-2; DNA: TGTGCCATCAGTGAGTCGGCCGTCCAGGGGGTAGGAGTAGGCTACACCTTC; CDR3: CAISESAVQGVGVGYTF
size: .; D: .; V: TRBV7-6; J: TRBJ1-4; DNA: TGTGCCAGCCGGCCAGGCGGTCGTGAAAAACTGTTTTTT; CDR3: CASRPGGREKLFF
size: .; D: .; V: TRBV7-2; J: TRBJ1-1; DNA: TGTGCCAGCAGCTCTGGAAAGTTCAACACTGAAGCTTTCTTT; CDR3: CASSSGKFNTEAFF
size: many; D: .; V: TRBV18; J: TRBJ2-5; DNA: TGTGCCAGCTCACCATGGGGGGAGACCCAGTACTTC; CDR3: CASSPWGETQYF
size: .; D: .; V: TRBV25-1; J: TRBJ2-7; DNA: TGTGCCAGCAGGTCTACAAGTGACGAGCAGTACTTC; CDR3: CASRSTSDEQYF
size: .; D: TRBD1; V: TRBV12-3/TRBV12-4; J: TRBJ1-1; DNA: TGTGCCAGCAGCGCAACCGAGACAGGGAACACTGAAGCCTTCTTT; CDR3: CASSATETGNTEAFF
size: many; D: .; V: TRBV7-2; J: TRBJ2-7; DNA: TGTGCCAGCAGCCCCTTATACGAGCAGTACTTC; CDR3: CASSPLYEQYF
size: .; D: TRBD1; V: TRBV29-1; J: TRBJ1-1; DNA: TGCAGCGGGAGACAGGGGGACACTGAAGCTTTCTTT; CDR3: CSGRQGDTEAFF
size: many; D: .; V: TRBV7-9; J: TRBJ1-1; DNA: TGTGCCAGCACCCATTTACGGGGGGGAAGGAACACTGAAGCTTTCTTT; CDR3: CASTHLRGGRNTEAFF
size: .; D: .; V: TRBV11-2; J: TRBJ2-2; DNA: TGTGCCAGCAGCTTACTCCAGGCGCCCGGGGAGCTGTTTTTT; CDR3: CASSLLQAPGELFF